This T cell receptor beta chain is from a study of blood T cell repertoires in COVID-19. Looking at the study overall: PBMCs, B-cell-depleted T cells, or T cells provided the cDNA or gDNA that made up the material.

Germline lookup yields CDR1 LGHDT and CDR2 YNNKEL (reference sequence). Trimming pared 0 bases from V and 1 base from J, leaving 6 bases between. The CDR3 runs to 14 residues. Produced via immunoSEQ multiplex PCR; TCRdb's table is partial and in-frame only. The data hold 200,000 to 250,000 clones, with roughly 85% observed a single time. The TCR sequence derives from a woman in her sixties or seventies with active or convalescent COVID-19. This sequence joins TRBV3-1 (or the pseudogene TRBV3-2) and TRBJ1-1; no reliable D call. The sample was peripheral blood. As DNA, the CDR3 is TGTGCCAGCAGCCAAGATCTGGCGAACACTGAAGCTTTCTTT. It encodes CASSQDLANTEAFF.